Listed below are T cell receptor beta chains from one sample, sequenced in a study of OX40 agonist ivuxolimab in advanced cancers. Repertoires were generated with immunoSEQ multiplex PCR, while TCRdb's copy carries only in-frame clones and drops some. This sample carries some 74,000 clones, around 87% of them seen once, and the ten largest clones take roughly 0.98%. Material: CD4+ or CD8+ T cells sorted from blood, obtained in a trial of the OX40 agonist ivuxolimab. These receptor sequences come from an adult with an advanced solid tumor such as melanoma, head and neck, liver or kidney cancer. The CDR3 runs from the conserved cysteine through the conserved F or W. The D gene is left open where the match is weak.

d_call	v_call	j_call	cdr3_aa	cdr3_nt
TRBD1	TRBV5-1	TRBJ1-5	CASSPDRDQPQHF	TGCGCCAGCAGCCCGGACAGGGATCAGCCCCAGCATTTT
TRBD1	TRBV7-2	TRBJ2-7	CASSLSAGGTYEQYF	TGTGCCAGCAGCTTATCGGCAGGGGGTACCTACGAGCAGTACTTC
TRBD2	TRBV6-5	TRBJ2-2	CATKWSGSSTGELFF	TGTGCCACGAAATGGAGCGGGAGCTCCACCGGGGAGCTGTTTTTT
-	TRBV7-9	TRBJ2-7	CASSLAGSGYEQYF	TGTGCCAGCAGCTTAGCCGGGAGTGGGTACGAGCAGTACTTC
-	TRBV18	TRBJ2-2	CASSSGPHTGELFF	TGTGCCAGCTCTTCCGGGCCCCACACCGGGGAGCTGTTTTTT
TRBD2	TRBV7-3	TRBJ2-7	CASSPGTSGSSRQYF	TGTGCCAGCAGCCCCGGGACTAGCGGGAGTTCTAGGCAGTACTTC
TRBD2	TRBV7-9	TRBJ2-7	CASSFAGTSGYEQYF	TGTGCCAGCAGCTTTGCTGGGACTAGCGGTTACGAGCAGTACTTC
TRBD2	TRBV6-6	TRBJ2-7	CASTLGVAGAYEQYF	TGTGCCAGCACCCTAGGAGTAGCGGGAGCCTACGAGCAGTACTTC
TRBD2	TRBV7-3	TRBJ2-3	CASSAWGLAGTDTQYF	TGTGCCAGCAGCGCGTGGGGACTAGCGGGCACAGATACGCAGTATTTT
TRBD1	TRBV29-1	TRBJ2-3	CSVEPGTGTDTQYF	TGCAGCGTTGAGCCCGGGACAGGCACAGATACGCAGTATTTT
TRBD1	TRBV6-1	TRBJ2-1	CASSEVLLGQGSNEQFF	TGTGCCAGCAGTGAAGTCCTGCTTGGACAGGGGAGCAATGAGCAGTTCTTC
-	TRBV28	TRBJ2-7	CASREHYEQYF	TGTGCCAGCAGGGAGCATTACGAGCAGTACTTC
TRBD2	TRBV27	TRBJ2-1	CASSFALAGGINEQFF	TGTGCCAGCAGTTTCGCACTAGCGGGAGGGATTAATGAGCAGTTCTTC
-	TRBV7-3	TRBJ2-1	CASSPQDYYNEQFF	TGTGCCAGCAGCCCCCAAGACTACTACAATGAGCAGTTCTTC